The clone carrying this T cell receptor (beta chain) has a handful of counts. Its target is unknown. Each of the donors had about 9.9 milliliters of peripheral blood drawn into EDTA-treated Vacutainer tubes. This sample was taken from a study of blood T cells in healthy people across ages. CDR3 size: 17 residues. With V trimmed by 4 bases and J by 0 bases, 9 bases remained unmatched. The V gene's germline CDR1 is ENHRY and CDR2 SYGVKD. Findings of the study overall: Reliance upon unsorted PBMCs precluded definitive naive versus antigen-experienced comparison.

Next came a second PCR, run for about 7 to 12 cycles, which used a sample-barcoded 5' primer along with a J-beta primer mix. The template-switch adaptor, which had 12 random nucleotides, put a tag on each cDNA molecule. Via MiXCR, TCRdb re-called the 5' RACE reads, giving one row per CDR3 protein. Among 920,000 or so distinct CDR3 sequences listed, more than 35% were seen once. Sequencing was done on a sample of blood. The rearrangement links TRBV10-3 to TRBJ2-7; 10 bases are a match to TRBD1. The receptor comes from a woman in her fifties or sixties in good health. The CDR3 here is CAISGGDRGPSSYEQYF. The CDR3 region has the DNA TGTGCCATCAGTGGGGGGGACAGGGGACCCAGCTCCTACGAGCAGTACTTC.